The rows below give T cell receptor beta chains drawn from one sample of a study of blood T cell repertoires in COVID-19. Profiled with immunoSEQ multiplex PCR; TCRdb holds only in-frame clones, not every one. The sample holds approximately 300,000 clones; nearly 90% are singletons and the top ten take approximately 5.4%. Sample: PBMCs or T cells enriched from blood (not recorded which). These receptors all come from a woman in her thirties who had recovered from COVID-19. Each CDR3 is given with its conserved first and last residue. Fields, in order: J gene, clone size, D gene, V gene, CDR3 protein, CDR3 DNA. The D gene is left open where the match is weak. Size is omitted from some rows. Given values are once, few, many or a class for expanded clones.

J gene: TRBJ2-1
clone size: .
D gene: .
V gene: TRBV3-1/TRBV3-2
CDR3 protein: CASSQQASSNEQFF
CDR3 DNA: TGTGCCAGCAGCCAACAGGCGTCCAGCAATGAGCAGTTCTTC

J gene: TRBJ2-2
clone size: .
D gene: .
V gene: TRBV9
CDR3 protein: CASSARSTGELFF
CDR3 DNA: TGTGCCAGCAGCGCCCGTTCCACCGGGGAGCTGTTTTTT

J gene: TRBJ2-2
clone size: few
D gene: .
V gene: TRBV4-1
CDR3 protein: CASSRRLAGELFF
CDR3 DNA: TGCGCCAGCAGCCGAAGACTAGCCGGGGAGCTGTTTTTT

J gene: TRBJ2-3
clone size: .
D gene: TRBD1
V gene: TRBV7-8
CDR3 protein: CASSPGDRGRAADTQYF
CDR3 DNA: TGTGCCAGCAGCCCGGGCGACAGGGGGAGAGCCGCAGATACGCAGTATTTT

J gene: TRBJ1-4
clone size: .
D gene: .
V gene: TRBV2
CDR3 protein: CASRVDRTNEKLFF
CDR3 DNA: TGTGCCAGCAGGGTTGACAGAACTAATGAAAAACTGTTTTTT

J gene: TRBJ2-5
clone size: .
D gene: TRBD1
V gene: TRBV5-4
CDR3 protein: CASSGGGQEETQYF
CDR3 DNA: TGTGCCAGCAGCGGAGGGGGACAGGAAGAGACCCAGTACTTC

J gene: TRBJ2-2
clone size: .
D gene: TRBD1
V gene: TRBV10-3
CDR3 protein: CAISLDRVHTGELFF
CDR3 DNA: TGTGCCATCAGTCTCGACAGGGTGCACACCGGGGAGCTGTTTTTT

J gene: TRBJ1-2
clone size: .
D gene: .
V gene: TRBV3-1/TRBV3-2
CDR3 protein: CASSQDVPYGYTF
CDR3 DNA: TGTGCCAGCAGCCAAGACGTTCCCTATGGCTACACCTTC

J gene: TRBJ2-5
clone size: .
D gene: TRBD1
V gene: TRBV29-1
CDR3 protein: CSVDPTGLGETQYF
CDR3 DNA: TGCAGCGTTGATCCGACAGGGTTAGGGGAGACCCAGTACTTC

J gene: TRBJ2-1
clone size: once
D gene: .
V gene: TRBV7-2
CDR3 protein: CASSLARPVNEQFF
CDR3 DNA: TGTGCCAGCAGCTTAGCGCGGCCGGTAAATGAGCAGTTCTTC

J gene: TRBJ2-6
clone size: .
D gene: .
V gene: TRBV30
CDR3 protein: CAWSPQGRLTF
CDR3 DNA: TGTGCCTGGAGTCCACAGGGCAGGCTGACTTTC

J gene: TRBJ1-1
clone size: .
D gene: TRBD1
V gene: TRBV4-2
CDR3 protein: CASSPTAGTVAFF
CDR3 DNA: TGTGCCAGCAGCCCTACCGCCGGGACAGTGGCTTTCTTT

J gene: TRBJ1-2
clone size: .
D gene: .
V gene: TRBV14
CDR3 protein: CASSHHSGGPYGYTF
CDR3 DNA: TGTGCCAGCAGCCACCATTCGGGGGGGCCCTATGGCTACACCTTC

J gene: TRBJ1-4
clone size: few
D gene: .
V gene: TRBV2
CDR3 protein: CASRLQGLFF
CDR3 DNA: TGTGCCAGCCGTCTACAGGGACTGTTTTTT

J gene: TRBJ1-2
clone size: .
D gene: .
V gene: TRBV19
CDR3 protein: CASSSPLGGDYGYTF
CDR3 DNA: TGTGCCAGTAGTAGCCCCCTGGGGGGGGACTATGGCTACACCTTC

J gene: TRBJ1-3
clone size: once
D gene: TRBD1
V gene: TRBV27
CDR3 protein: CASSPQGGVGNTIYF
CDR3 DNA: TGTGCCAGCAGTCCCCAAGGGGGCGTAGGAAACACCATATATTTT

J gene: TRBJ1-1
clone size: .
D gene: .
V gene: TRBV7-9
CDR3 protein: CASSPRQNLNTEAFF
CDR3 DNA: TGTGCCAGCAGCCCCCGACAAAACTTGAACACTGAAGCTTTCTTT

J gene: TRBJ1-1
clone size: .
D gene: .
V gene: TRBV25-1
CDR3 protein: CASSEYRGNTEAFF
CDR3 DNA: TGTGCCAGCAGTGAATATCGGGGGAACACTGAAGCTTTCTTT

J gene: TRBJ1-2
clone size: .
D gene: .
V gene: TRBV19
CDR3 protein: CASSNLRGPYGYTF
CDR3 DNA: TGTGCCAGTAGCAACCTTAGAGGCCCCTATGGCTACACCTTC

J gene: TRBJ2-7
clone size: .
D gene: .
V gene: TRBV11-2
CDR3 protein: CASSSQTGTTYEQYF
CDR3 DNA: TGTGCCAGCAGCTCCCAAACCGGGACAACCTACGAGCAGTACTTC

J gene: TRBJ1-2
clone size: .
D gene: .
V gene: TRBV14
CDR3 protein: CASSHSLLIEGKDYGYTF
CDR3 DNA: TGTGCCAGCAGCCACTCCCTCCTTATTGAGGGTAAGGACTATGGCTACACCTTC

J gene: TRBJ2-1
clone size: .
D gene: .
V gene: TRBV6-2/TRBV6-3
CDR3 protein: CASSSGVQPVSYNEQFF
CDR3 DNA: TGTGCCAGCAGTTCAGGGGTCCAACCGGTCTCCTACAATGAGCAGTTCTTC

J gene: TRBJ2-7
clone size: .
D gene: TRBD2
V gene: TRBV7-2
CDR3 protein: CASSPSRGGFYEQYF
CDR3 DNA: TGTGCCAGCAGCCCCTCGCGGGGGGGCTTCTACGAGCAGTACTTC

J gene: TRBJ1-2
clone size: .
D gene: .
V gene: TRBV7-9
CDR3 protein: CASSLSSGVKDYGYTF
CDR3 DNA: TGTGCCAGCAGCTTAAGTTCCGGGGTCAAAGACTATGGCTACACCTTC

J gene: TRBJ1-6
clone size: once
D gene: .
V gene: TRBV28
CDR3 protein: CASSPTVRFRGNSPLHF
CDR3 DNA: TGTGCCAGCAGCCCGACCGTCCGATTCAGAGGGAATTCACCCCTCCACTTT

J gene: TRBJ1-2
clone size: .
D gene: .
V gene: TRBV7-2
CDR3 protein: CASRVAVGDYGYTF
CDR3 DNA: TGTGCCAGCAGAGTAGCGGTGGGGGACTATGGCTACACCTTC

J gene: TRBJ1-1
clone size: .
D gene: TRBD1
V gene: TRBV3-1/TRBV3-2
CDR3 protein: CASSQARGLGNTEAFF
CDR3 DNA: TGTGCCAGCAGCCAAGCCAGGGGGCTGGGGAACACTGAAGCTTTCTTT

J gene: TRBJ2-1
clone size: .
D gene: .
V gene: TRBV3-1/TRBV3-2
CDR3 protein: CASSQARGNEQFF
CDR3 DNA: TGTGCCAGCAGCCAAGCACGGGGCAATGAGCAGTTCTTC

J gene: TRBJ1-1
clone size: .
D gene: TRBD1
V gene: TRBV19
CDR3 protein: CASSIDLFSDRVSEAFF
CDR3 DNA: TGTGCCAGTAGTATAGATCTATTTTCGGACAGGGTGTCAGAAGCTTTCTTT

J gene: TRBJ2-7
clone size: .
D gene: .
V gene: TRBV9
CDR3 protein: CASSLGQLSYEQYF
CDR3 DNA: TGTGCCAGCAGCCTCGGACAGCTCTCCTACGAGCAGTACTTC

J gene: TRBJ2-4
clone size: .
D gene: .
V gene: TRBV12-3/TRBV12-4
CDR3 protein: CASSFFIEDIQYF
CDR3 DNA: TGTGCCAGCAGTTTTTTTATAGAGGACATTCAGTACTTC

J gene: TRBJ1-1
clone size: once
D gene: .
V gene: TRBV4-1
CDR3 protein: CASSRWTENTEAFF
CDR3 DNA: TGCGCCAGCAGCCGTTGGACAGAGAACACTGAAGCTTTCTTT

J gene: TRBJ1-2
clone size: .
D gene: .
V gene: TRBV4-1
CDR3 protein: CASSQDGGLNYGYTF
CDR3 DNA: TGCGCCAGCAGCCAAGATGGCGGGCTGAACTATGGCTACACCTTC

J gene: TRBJ2-3
clone size: .
D gene: TRBD1
V gene: TRBV27
CDR3 protein: CASSRQGDTDTQYF
CDR3 DNA: TGTGCCAGCAGCCGACAGGGGGACACAGATACGCAGTATTTT

J gene: TRBJ1-1
clone size: few
D gene: .
V gene: TRBV18
CDR3 protein: CASSPNRNEAFF
CDR3 DNA: TGTGCCAGCTCACCCAACAGAAATGAAGCTTTCTTT

J gene: TRBJ1-4
clone size: .
D gene: .
V gene: TRBV5-4
CDR3 protein: CASSLGVAREKLFF
CDR3 DNA: TGTGCCAGCAGCTTGGGGGTCGCGCGGGAAAAACTGTTTTTT

J gene: TRBJ1-1
clone size: once
D gene: TRBD1
V gene: TRBV6-5
CDR3 protein: CASTPRGQGVTFF
CDR3 DNA: TGTGCCAGCACCCCCCGGGGACAGGGGGTTACTTTCTTT

J gene: TRBJ1-4
clone size: .
D gene: .
V gene: TRBV7-8
CDR3 protein: CASSLFSPGKSNEKLFF
CDR3 DNA: TGTGCCAGCAGCTTATTTAGCCCCGGAAAAAGTAATGAAAAACTGTTTTTT

J gene: TRBJ2-5
clone size: .
D gene: .
V gene: TRBV7-8
CDR3 protein: CASTSEGVQETQYF
CDR3 DNA: TGTGCCAGCACCTCTGAGGGAGTACAAGAGACCCAGTACTTC

J gene: TRBJ1-2
clone size: .
D gene: .
V gene: TRBV7-9
CDR3 protein: CASGEGGYTF
CDR3 DNA: TGTGCCAGCGGAGAGGGTGGCTACACCTTC

J gene: TRBJ2-2
clone size: .
D gene: .
V gene: TRBV9
CDR3 protein: CASSVGGGELFF
CDR3 DNA: TGTGCCAGCAGCGTAGGAGGCGGGGAGCTGTTTTTT

J gene: TRBJ2-7
clone size: .
D gene: .
V gene: TRBV4-1
CDR3 protein: CASSQELGQIYEQYF
CDR3 DNA: TGCGCCAGCAGCCAAGAACTGGGGCAGATCTACGAGCAGTACTTC